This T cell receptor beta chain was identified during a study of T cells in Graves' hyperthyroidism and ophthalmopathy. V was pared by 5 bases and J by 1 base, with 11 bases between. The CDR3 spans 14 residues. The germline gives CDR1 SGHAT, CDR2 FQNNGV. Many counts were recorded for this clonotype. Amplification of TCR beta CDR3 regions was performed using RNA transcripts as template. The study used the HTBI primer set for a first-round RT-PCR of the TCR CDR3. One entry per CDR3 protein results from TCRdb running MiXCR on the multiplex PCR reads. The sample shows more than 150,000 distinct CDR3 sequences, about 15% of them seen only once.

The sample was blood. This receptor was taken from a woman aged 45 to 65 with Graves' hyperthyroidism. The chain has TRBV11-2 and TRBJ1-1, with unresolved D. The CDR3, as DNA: TGTGCCAGCAGCCCTCTACTTCGGAACACTGAAGCTTTCTTT. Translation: CASSPLLRNTEAFF.